The 30 T cell receptor beta chains listed next were all sequenced from one sample in a study of spatial heterogeneity in lung cancer. Time point denoted: blood at routine non-recurrence follow-up after resection. No cell sorting; template was whole RNA from tumor, lung tissue or PBMC. TCRdb reanalysed the 5' RACE reads using MiXCR and keeps one entry per CDR3 protein. The profile covers about 47,000 distinct CDR3 sequences, with about 7.4% appearing a single time and approximately 40% taken by the ten largest. The sequencing used PBMCs, collected at follow-up. The receptors derive from a female donor with early-stage non-small cell lung cancer.

To note about this clonotype: It may be a read error: a sequence one base away is much more abundant. The chain joins TRBV6-1 to TRBJ1-1; D not certain. Germline CDR1 is MNHNS and CDR2 is SASEGT. The CDR3 loop spans 12 amino acids. The CDR3 loop is CASSTPNSEAFF. CDR3 coding DNA: TGTGCCAGCAGTACCCCGAACTCTGAAGCTTTCTTT.

This clonotype has a count of ten or more. This sequence joins TRBV7-2 and TRBJ2-3; 7 bases agree with TRBD2. Germline V lookup: CDR1 SGHTA, CDR2 FQGNSA. The J segment lost 3 bases and the V segment lost 0 bases, leaving 3 bases of the junction unmatched. The CDR3 runs to 15 residues. CDR3 region: CASSLARLATDTQYF. CDR3 nucleotide sequence: TGTGCCAGCAGCTTAGCCCGACTAGCAACAGATACGCAGTATTTT.

This clonotype was seen more than once but under ten times. The chain couples TRBV12-3 or TRBV12-4 to TRBJ2-1; D remains unclear. Trimming cost V 1 base and J 2 bases, with 6 bases left between them. CDR3 length: 14 amino acids. The CDR3 protein is CASSLGATYNEQFF. The CDR3 bases are TGTGCCAGCAGTTTAGGTGCTACCTACAATGAGCAGTTCTTC.

This clonotype occurred many times. The CDR3, as DNA: TGCAGCGTTGAAGTCCTTGATACGCAGTATTTT. As protein: CSVEVLDTQYF. The chain has TRBV29-1 and TRBJ2-3; unclear D gene. Germline V CDR1 and CDR2: SQVTM, ANQGSEA. V was clipped by 1 base and J by 6 bases, with 5 bases between them. This CDR3 comprises 11 residues.

This clonotype appeared a single time. The chain links TRBV6-6 to TRBJ1-1; D uncertain. Trimming stripped 1 base from V and 10 bases from J, with 7 bases between. From germline, CDR1 is MNHNY and CDR2 SVGAGI (reference sequence). This CDR3 comprises 11 residues. The DNA for the CDR3 is TGTGCCAGCAGTTACTGGGGTTCAGCTTTCTTT. Amino acids: CASSYWGSAFF.

This clonotype was seen at least ten times. CDR3 DNA: TGTGCCAGCCGGTCGCTAGCGTTGGAGACCCAGTACTTC. This sequence encodes CASRSLALETQYF. V usage is TRBV6-2 or TRBV6-3 and J usage is TRBJ2-5, with D possibly matching TRBD2 (6 bases). Germline assignment: CDR1 MNHEY and CDR2 SVGEGT. The CDR3 totals 13 residues. V was trimmed by 8 bases and J by 5 bases, leaving 15 bases between them.

This clonotype was seen at least ten times. The V gene is TRBV19, the J gene TRBJ1-2; D not resolved. The germline V gene encodes CDR1 LNHDA and CDR2 SQIVND (reference sequence). This CDR3 has 13 residues. CDR3: CAVRSDGYDGYTF. Here the CDR3 DNA reads TGTGCAGTAAGATCCGACGGCTACGATGGCTACACCTTC.

At least ten counts were recorded for this clonotype. The V gene is TRBV5-1, the J gene TRBJ2-5, with 9 bases identical to TRBD2. The CDR3 sequence is 14 residues long. In germline, CDR1 is SGHRS, CDR2 YFSETQ. J was trimmed by 5 bases and V by 5 bases; bases with no gene match: 7. The CDR3 nucleotides are TGCGCCAGCAGTGCGGGGGGGCCCGAGGAGACCCAGTACTTC. Translated: CASSAGGPEETQYF.

This clonotype occurred many times. The rearrangement links TRBV28 to TRBJ1-6; no reliable D call. This CDR3 comprises 13 residues. Germline assignment: CDR1 MDHEN and CDR2 SYDVKM. The germline V and J ends were trimmed by 1 base and 9 bases, with 7 bases remaining between them. The CDR3 DNA follows: TGTGCCAGCAGTTTATTGACCTCTTCACCCCTCCACTTT. As protein: CASSLLTSSPLHF.

The chain is built from TRBV4-1 and TRBJ1-2; D not certain. Deletions cut 0 bases from V and 2 bases from J, with 13 bases between. There are 16 residues in the CDR3. CDR1 and CDR2 from the germline V gene are MGHRA and YSYEKL. CDR3 sequence reads: CASSQDSGTFNYGYTF. In DNA form, the CDR3 reads TGCGCCAGCAGCCAAGATTCGGGCACCTTCAACTATGGCTACACCTTC.

The sample holds many counts of this clonotype. The V gene is TRBV5-1, the J gene TRBJ2-1; maybe TRBD2 (5 bases). The CDR3 is made up of 12 amino acids. The V and J ends lost 8 bases and 8 bases respectively, with 14 bases between them. The V gene's germline CDR1 is SGHRS and CDR2 YFSETQ. In DNA, the CDR3 is TGCGCCAGTCTTGGTGCCGGGGATGAGCAGTTCTTC. The encoded protein is CASLGAGDEQFF.

This clonotype was counted many times. The chain recombines TRBV11-2 with TRBJ1-1; D possibly corresponds to TRBD1 (5 bases). The CDR3 spans 14 residues. Looked up from germline, CDR1 is SGHAT and CDR2 is FQNNGV. Trimming took 3 bases from V and 4 from J, leaving 12 bases between them. CDR3 amino acids: CASSLEIGGTEAFF. In nucleotides, the CDR3 is TGTGCCAGCAGCTTGGAGATCGGGGGCACTGAAGCTTTCTTT.

This clonotype was detected many times. The chain couples TRBV7-2 to TRBJ2-1; 9 bases map to TRBD1. V lost 4 bases and J lost 3; bases outside the gene matches: 10. The CDR3 is 17 residues long. Germline V lookup: CDR1 SGHTA, CDR2 FQGNSA. The CDR3 region is CASSSVGTGSNYNEQFF. As DNA, the CDR3 is TGTGCCAGCAGCTCCGTCGGGACAGGGTCTAACTACAATGAGCAGTTCTTC.

This clonotype has a count of ten or more. The chain couples TRBV5-1 to TRBJ1-4; D remains unclear. Trimming cost V 0 bases and J 5 bases, with 11 bases left between them. Germline V lookup: CDR1 SGHRS, CDR2 YFSETQ. The CDR3 has 15 amino acids. Here the CDR3 reads CASSLALQKNEKLFF. As DNA, the CDR3 is TGCGCCAGCAGCTTGGCTCTTCAGAAGAATGAAAAACTGTTTTTT.

Ten or more counts support this clonotype. The V call is TRBV10-3, the J call TRBJ1-5, with 7 bases fitting TRBD1. The CDR3 has 14 amino acids. From germline, CDR1 is ENHRY and CDR2 SYGVKD. Losses at the gene ends were 0 bases for V and 7 bases for J; bases not matched to a gene: 3. CDR3 nucleotide sequence: TGTGCCATCAGTGAGTCAGGGGGCCTCCAGCCCCAGCATTTT. It yields the protein CAISESGGLQPQHF.

This clonotype came up many times. CDR3 DNA: TGTGCCAGCAGTTTTCCCCTTTACGAGCAGTACTTC. Encoded protein: CASSFPLYEQYF. J is TRBJ2-7 and V is TRBV6-6, with D unclear. The CDR3 spans 12 residues. In germline, CDR1 is MNHNY, CDR2 SVGAGI (reference sequence). V dropped 4 bases and J dropped 4 bases, with 8 bases sitting between them.

This clonotype was recorded only once. The rearrangement uses TRBV7-8 and TRBJ1-5; weak D call: TRBD1 (6 bases). Germline lookup yields CDR1 SGHVS and CDR2 FQNEAQ. The CDR3 has 15 residues. Trimming stripped 1 base from V and 4 bases from J, with 11 bases between. CDR3 sequence reads: CASSLVVGGNQPQHF. In nucleotides, the CDR3 is TGTGCCAGCAGCTTAGTGGTAGGGGGAAATCAGCCCCAGCATTTT. Variable domain in full (rest from reference TRBV7-8 and TRBJ1-5): GAGVSQSPRYKVAKRGQDVALRCDPISGHVSLFWYQQALGQGPEFLTYFQNEAQLDKSGLPSDRFFAERPEGSVSTLKIQRTQQEDSAVYLCASSLVVGGNQPQHFGDGTRLSIL.

This clonotype occurred a few times. The chain is built from TRBV7-9 and TRBJ1-1, with 7 bases lining up with TRBD1. This CDR3 is 15 amino acids long. Germline CDR1 is SEHNR and CDR2 is FQNEAQ (reference sequence). Unmatched junction bases numbered 6, after V lost 4 bases and J lost 1 base. Here the CDR3 DNA reads TGTGCCAGCAGCTCCTCCGGGACAGCGAACACTGAAGCTTTCTTT. This codes for CASSSSGTANTEAFF.

This clonotype has a count of ten or more. The chain uses TRBV12-3 or TRBV12-4 and TRBJ2-5, with unresolved D. CDR3 length: 11 residues. The V and J ends lost 4 bases and 7 bases respectively, with 7 bases between them. Written as DNA, the CDR3 is TGTGCCAGCAGTTCCGTTGGGACCCAGTACTTC. Protein product: CASSSVGTQYF.

This clonotype was observed a few times. The genes are TRBV2 and TRBJ2-2, with D possibly TRBD1 on 6 matching bases. The V end was cut by 7 bases, the J end by 3 bases, with 12 bases between. The length of the CDR3 is 14 residues. The germline CDR1 and CDR2 sequences are SNHLY and FYNNEI. For the CDR3, the DNA is TGTGCCAGCATTTGGGGGCCTCACACCGGGGAGCTGTTTTTT. This codes for CASIWGPHTGELFF.

This clonotype was detected ten times or more. The chain uses TRBV30 and TRBJ1-4; possibly TRBD1 for D (5 bases). The V end was cut by 5 bases, the J end by 4 bases, with 8 bases between. CDR1 is GTSNPN and CDR2 is SVGIG in the germline V gene (reference sequence). The CDR3 runs to 12 residues. CDR3 sequence reads: CAWDRVNEKLFF. In DNA form, the CDR3 reads TGTGCCTGGGACAGAGTTAATGAAAAACTGTTTTTT.

This chain connects TRBV28 to TRBJ2-3, with 9 bases that match TRBD2. The ends lost 4 bases at V and 2 bases at J; junction bases unmatched: 7. This CDR3 spans 16 amino acids. Germline V CDR1 and CDR2: MDHEN, SYDVKM. As DNA, the CDR3 is TGTGCCAGCAGTTCTACCGGGACTAGCCCCACAGATACGCAGTATTTT. It specifies CASSSTGTSPTDTQYF.

The CDR3 loop is CSARTRSPSTTQYF. CDR3 nucleotides: TGCAGTGCTAGGACCAGGTCGCCAAGTACTACGCAGTATTTT. This chain links TRBV20-1 with TRBJ2-3; D ambiguous. The CDR3 covers 14 residues. Germline lookup yields CDR1 DFQATT and CDR2 SNEGSKA (reference sequence). V was cut by 3 bases and J by 8 bases, with 18 bases left in between.

CDR3 in amino acids: CAWSATGYEQYF. The CDR3 DNA follows: TGTGCCTGGAGTGCTACAGGGTACGAGCAGTACTTC. This chain uses TRBV30 with TRBJ2-7; possibly TRBD1 for D (6 bases). Trimming took off 1 base at V and 4 bases at J, with 8 bases between the two ends. The CDR3 extends over 12 amino acids. Looked up from germline, CDR1 is GTSNPN and CDR2 is SVGIG (reference sequence).

Points on this clonotype: A much larger clone differs from this one at a single base, so this may be a read error. The J gene is TRBJ2-5, the V gene TRBV12-3 or TRBV12-4, with D possibly TRBD1 on 5 matching bases. This CDR3 has 14 residues. V was shortened by 10 bases and J by 0 bases, with 15 bases between the two germline ends. The CDR3 is CATRTTVNQETQYF. The CDR3 DNA reads as TGTGCCACCCGGACGACAGTGAACCAAGAGACCCAGTACTTC.

This clonotype was found a few times. V usage is TRBV12-3 or TRBV12-4 and J usage is TRBJ1-1; tentative D call: TRBD1 (6 bases). This CDR3 has 15 amino acids. V lost 6 bases to trimming and J lost 3 bases, with 17 bases between them. CDR3 nucleotide sequence: TGTGCCAGCAGCCCACCGAGGGGGGATGACACTGAAGCTTTCTTT. This encodes CASSPPRGDDTEAFF.

This chain links TRBV10-3 with TRBJ2-1, with TRBD1 matching over 7 bases. Germline CDR1 and CDR2: ENHRY and SYGVKD. Trimming took 3 bases from V and 4 from J; bases not matched to a gene: 3. The CDR3 extends over 14 amino acids. The CDR3 DNA reads TGTGCCATCAGTGAAGGGGACAGATACAATGAGCAGTTCTTC. It codes for CAISEGDRYNEQFF.

This clonotype was detected ten times or more. This chain joins TRBV5-1 and TRBJ2-5; D remains ambiguous. The V gene's germline CDR1 is SGHRS and CDR2 YFSETQ. The V end was cut by 4 bases, the J end by 4 bases, with 8 bases between. The CDR3 has 12 residues. The CDR3 bases are TGCGCCAGCAGCCACAACGGAGAGACCCAGTACTTC. Protein product: CASSHNGETQYF.

This chain uses TRBV28 with TRBJ2-1; 9 bases are shared with TRBD1. The CDR3 is made up of 14 amino acids. Germline CDR1 reads MDHEN; CDR2 reads SYDVKM. V lost 9 bases and J lost 8; bases outside the gene matches: 11. The CDR3 is CASVIRQGVYEQFF. In DNA, the CDR3 is TGTGCCAGTGTTATTAGACAGGGGGTTTATGAGCAGTTCTTC.

This clonotype was seen a handful of times. The genes are TRBV6-5 and TRBJ1-1, with D unresolved. The V gene lost 8 bases and the J gene lost 0 bases, with 16 bases spanning the gap. The CDR3 is made up of 15 amino acids. Germline-derived CDR1 and CDR2 are MNHEY and SVGAGI. CDR3 in amino acids: CASFWVGRLNTEAFF. The CDR3 nucleotides are TGTGCCAGCTTCTGGGTAGGCAGACTGAACACTGAAGCTTTCTTT.